The sequence of this T cell receptor beta chain was determined in a study of T cell responses to AZD1222 COVID-19 vaccine. Study-level points and caveats: Breadth and depth of Spike-specific TCRs rose after two AZD1222 doses.

This clone was seen a few times. Antigen: not known. Only in-frame clones appear in the TCRdb table, and some are missing; sequencing was by immunoSEQ multiplex PCR. The sample records 80,000 to 100,000 clones, approximately 91% being singletons. V was cut by 3 bases and J by 0 bases, with 12 bases left in between. CDR1 and CDR2 from the germline V gene are SGDLS and YYNGEE. This CDR3 spans 15 amino acids. The sequence derives from an adult in good health. The V gene is TRBV9, the J gene TRBJ1-1; D remains unclear. Here the sequenced sample was peripheral blood, taken on day 0 of AZD1222 vaccination. This CDR3 reads CASSATPSVNTEAFF. The CDR3 region has the DNA TGTGCCAGCAGCGCGACCCCGTCGGTGAACACTGAAGCTTTCTTT.